In this sample, the clone carrying this TCR beta chain turned up a few times. The antigen remains unidentified. The time point was: pre-sensitization, week 0. Treatment reported: therapeutic diphenylcyclopropenone sensitization with weekly scalp DPC. These data originate in a study of human T cells and chemical hapten exposure. Study-level findings and limits: Alopecia in all donors means immunity may differ from healthy individuals.

Trimming took 5 bases from V and 9 from J; bases not matched to a gene: 9. The CDR3 is 13 residues long. Germline CDR1 reads SGHDT; CDR2 reads YYEEEE. TCRdb itself ran the RACE reads through MiXCR, one entry per CDR3 protein. The sample comprises 180,000 or so distinct CDR3 sequences, almost 30% of which are singletons, and roughly 3% rests with the top ten. This chain uses TRBV5-6 with TRBJ2-5; 8 bases map to TRBD1. This specimen consisted of whole blood, obtained in connection with sensitization to the hapten diphenylcyclopropenone (DPC). The source of this sequence is a woman aged 30 to 39 with alopecia areata. Some clones in this sample may be carry-over from other donors' samples. CDR3 loop: CASRLTGAPAQYF. The CDR3 DNA is TGTGCCAGCAGATTGACAGGGGCTCCGGCCCAGTACTTC.